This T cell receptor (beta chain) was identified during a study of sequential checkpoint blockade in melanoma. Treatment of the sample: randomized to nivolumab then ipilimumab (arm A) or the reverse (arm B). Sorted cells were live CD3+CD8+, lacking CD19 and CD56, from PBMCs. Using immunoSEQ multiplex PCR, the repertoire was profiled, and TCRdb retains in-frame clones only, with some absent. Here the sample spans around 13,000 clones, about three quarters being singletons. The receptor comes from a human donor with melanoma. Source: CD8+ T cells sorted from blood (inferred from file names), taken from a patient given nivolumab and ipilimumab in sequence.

The CDR3 region is CASSYSQRRQETQYF. CDR3 in DNA: TGTGCCAGCAGTTACTCTCAGAGGCGACAAGAGACCCAGTACTTC. The chain carries TRBV6-5 and TRBJ2-5; D is undetermined. The CDR3 sequence is 15 residues long. The V end lost 0 bases, the J end lost 2 bases, and 10 bases lay between the germline ends. From germline, CDR1 is MNHEY and CDR2 SVGAGI.